This TCR beta chain was sequenced for a study of T cell repertoires in cytomegalovirus infection. TCRdb reanalysed the reads using MiXCR and keeps one entry per CDR3 protein. In the table there are 750,000 to 950,000 distinct CDR3 sequences, approximately 32% of which are singletons. V was clipped by 5 bases and J by 5 bases; unmatched bases: 5. Germline V gives CDR1 MNHEY, CDR2 SMNVEV (reference sequence). CDR3 length: 14 residues. Points on this clonotype: Its antigen is not known.

The TCR originated in a human donor in good health (CMV status not recorded). Some clones in this sample may be carry-over from other donors' samples. Sequences were derived from cultured CD8+ T cells from PBMCs, sampled from culture after CMV antigen stimulation. J is TRBJ2-7 and V is TRBV27, with 11 bases aligning to TRBD1. CDR3 sequence reads: CASSRTGGINEQYF. CDR3 DNA sequence: TGTGCCAGCAGTCGGACAGGGGGCATCAACGAGCAGTACTTC.